These 12 T cell receptor beta chains were sequenced from one sample in a study of control samples from healthy donors and cancer patients. TCRdb's copy holds only in-frame clones and misses some; the assay was immunoSEQ multiplex PCR. This table has roughly 2,000 clones, about 96% appearing once. Specimen: PBMCs. The receptors originated from a man between 65 and 85 years old with colorectal cancer.

V gene TRBV29-1 combines with J gene TRBJ2-1, with no clear D. V lost 6 bases and J lost 7, with 7 bases in between. Germline V gene data show CDR1 as SQVTM and CDR2 as ANQGSEA. This CDR3 spans 10 amino acids. The CDR3 region has the DNA TGCAGCGTGGACCAAAATGAGCAGTTCTTC. This encodes CSVDQNEQFF.

The chain combines TRBV27 with TRBJ2-3, with 7 bases aligning to TRBD1. The junction had 7 bases not matched to a gene; V was cut back by 3 bases and J by 1 base. The CDR3 totals 16 residues. The V gene's germline CDR1 is MNHEY and CDR2 SMNVEV (reference sequence). The CDR3 DNA sequence: TGTGCCAGCAGTTTTCGCAAGGGGGCGGGCACAGATACGCAGTATTTT. The encoded protein is CASSFRKGAGTDTQYF.

For the CDR3, the DNA is TGTGCCAGCAGTGAAGCGCCAGGGACGGGATACAGGGGGGGCTACACCTTC. It yields the protein CASSEAPGTGYRGGYTF. This chain joins TRBV6-1 and TRBJ1-2; 8 bases are a match to TRBD1. J was trimmed by 8 bases and V by 0 bases; bases with no gene match: 14. The CDR3 extends over 17 amino acids. The V gene's germline CDR1 is MNHNS and CDR2 SASEGT.

This chain connects TRBV11-2 to TRBJ2-5, with D hard to call. Trimming stripped 3 bases from V and 5 bases from J, with 4 bases between. The CDR3 loop spans 11 amino acids. Germline V CDR1 and CDR2: SGHAT, FQNNGV. CDR3 sequence: CASSFGETQYF. CDR3 nucleotide sequence: TGTGCCAGCAGCTTCGGGGAGACCCAGTACTTC.

V usage is TRBV5-1 and J usage is TRBJ2-2, with 10 bases aligning to TRBD2. V dropped 4 bases and J dropped 1; count of bases not matched to a gene: 4. CDR1 is SGHRS and CDR2 is YFSETQ in the germline V gene. CDR3 length equals 16 residues. CDR3 residues: CASSVRTSGNTGELFF. In DNA, the CDR3 is TGCGCCAGCAGCGTCAGGACTAGCGGGAACACCGGGGAGCTGTTTTTT.

This chain connects TRBV5-1 to TRBJ2-3; 7 bases map to TRBD2. CDR3 length: 13 amino acids. Per the germline V gene, CDR1 is SGHRS and CDR2 is YFSETQ. The V gene end was trimmed by 7 bases and the J gene end by 6 bases; junction bases not matched to a gene: 8. In DNA, the CDR3 is TGCGCCAGCCGGGAGACGGGGGGTGATACGCAGTATTTT. This gives the protein CASRETGGDTQYF. The full variable domain, completed using reference TRBV5-1 and TRBJ2-3, is KAGVTQTPRYLIKTRGQQVTLSCSPISGHRSVSWYQQTPGQGLQFLFEYFSETQRNKGNFPGRFSGRQFSNSRSEMNVSTLELGDSALYLCASRETGGDTQYFGPGTRLTVL.

The genes are TRBV4-2 and TRBJ2-7; D is perhaps TRBD2 (6 bases). This CDR3 contains 15 residues. Trimming cost V 8 bases and J 3 bases, with 20 bases left between them. Germline CDR1 LGHNA, CDR2 YNFKEQ. The CDR3 here is CASQGRLAGGYEQYF. The CDR3 nucleotides are TGTGCCAGCCAAGGAAGGTTAGCCGGGGGCTACGAGCAGTACTTC.

The CDR3, as DNA: TGTGCCTCTCCGTTGCTATATGGCTACACCTTC. Its translation: CASPLLYGYTF. The chain carries TRBV30 and TRBJ1-2; D remains unclear. CDR1 GTSNPN and CDR2 SVGIG come from the germline V gene (reference sequence). The CDR3 is 11 amino acids. V was clipped by 7 bases and J by 5 bases, with 11 bases between them.

The J gene is TRBJ2-3, the V gene TRBV14; tentative D call: TRBD2 (6 bases). CDR3 size: 14 residues. V was shortened by 4 bases and J by 7 bases, with 15 bases between the two germline ends. The germline V gene has CDR1 SGHDN and CDR2 FVKESK. CDR3: CASSPTRDSNTQYF. The CDR3 DNA is TGTGCCAGCAGCCCCACCCGGGACTCAAATACGCAGTATTTT. Together with reference TRBV14 and TRBJ2-3, the CDR3 gives the full variable domain: EAGVTQFPSHSVIEKGQTVTLRCDPISGHDNLYWYRRVMGKEIKFLLHFVKESKQDESGMPNNRFLAERTGGTYSTLKVQPAELEDSGVYFCASSPTRDSNTQYFGPGTRLTVL.

This chain uses TRBV28 with TRBJ2-3; 12 bases match TRBD2. The junction had 12 bases not matched to a gene; V was cut back by 8 bases and J by 3 bases. This CDR3 contains 17 residues. The germline V gene has CDR1 MDHEN and CDR2 SYDVKM. CDR3 nucleotide sequence: TGTGCCAGCTCCTCCCCGACTAGCGGGGGATTAACAGATACGCAGTATTTT. Its protein product is CASSSPTSGGLTDTQYF.

The chain links TRBV28 to TRBJ1-5; 9 positions agree with TRBD1. After removal of 7 bases from V and 1 base from J, the junction contained 5 bases not matched to a gene. Germline CDR1 is MDHEN and CDR2 is SYDVKM. The CDR3 sequence is 15 residues long. The CDR3: CASTTGGGSNQPQHF. DNA of the CDR3: TGTGCCAGCACCACAGGGGGCGGGAGCAATCAGCCCCAGCATTTT. Drawing the rest from reference TRBV28 and TRBJ1-5, the complete variable domain is DVKVTQSSRYLVKRTGEKVFLECVQDMDHENMFWYRQDPGLGLRLIYFSYDVKMKEKGDIPEGYSVSREKKERFSLILESASTNQTSMYLCASTTGGGSNQPQHFGDGTRLSIL.

The rearrangement links TRBV28 to TRBJ2-1, with D maybe TRBD1 (5 bases). This CDR3 has 13 amino acids. V gave up 2 bases and J gave up 14 bases, with 16 bases separating them. CDR1 and CDR2 from the germline V gene are MDHEN and SYDVKM. For the CDR3, the DNA is TGTGCCAGCAGTTTAGGGCCGGCGACAGCGAAGTTCTTC. Translating gives CASSLGPATAKFF. Filled out from reference TRBV28 and TRBJ2-1, the complete variable domain reads DVKVTQSSRYLVKRTGEKVFLECVQDMDHENMFWYRQDPGLGLRLIYFSYDVKMKEKGDIPEGYSVSREKKERFSLILESASTNQTSMYLCASSLGPATAKFFGPGTRLTVL.